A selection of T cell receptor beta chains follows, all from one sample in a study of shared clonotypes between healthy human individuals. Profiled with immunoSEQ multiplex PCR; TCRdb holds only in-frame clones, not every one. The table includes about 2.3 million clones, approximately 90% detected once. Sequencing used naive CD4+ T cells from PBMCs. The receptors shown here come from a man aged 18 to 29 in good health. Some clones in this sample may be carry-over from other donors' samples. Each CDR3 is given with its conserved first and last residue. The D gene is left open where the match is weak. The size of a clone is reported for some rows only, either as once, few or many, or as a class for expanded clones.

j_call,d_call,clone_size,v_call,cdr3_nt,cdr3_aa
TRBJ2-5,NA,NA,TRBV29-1,TGCAGCGTTGAGGATTTTCGGACTGGGGACCAAGAGACCCAGTACTTC,CSVEDFRTGDQETQYF
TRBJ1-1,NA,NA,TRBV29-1,TGCAGCGTTCCGGGGGTGAACACTGAAGCTTTCTTT,CSVPGVNTEAFF
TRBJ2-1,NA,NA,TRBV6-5,TGTGCCAGCAGTTATACGGGAGCTGCCCCAAATGAGCAGTTCTTC,CASSYTGAAPNEQFF
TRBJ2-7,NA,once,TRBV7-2,TGTGCCAGCAGCTTAGAACGCCTCGCCGAGCAGTACTTC,CASSLERLAEQYF
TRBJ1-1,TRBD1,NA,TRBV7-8,TGTGCCAGCAGCCCCCGGACAGGGTTGAACACTGAAGCTTTCTTT,CASSPRTGLNTEAFF
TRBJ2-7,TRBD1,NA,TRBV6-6,TGTGCCAGCAGAATCAGACAGGGGGCCTACGAGCAGTACTTC,CASRIRQGAYEQYF
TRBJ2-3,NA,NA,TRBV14,TGTGCCAGCAGCCCGCTTTCGGCCACAGATACGCAGTATTTT,CASSPLSATDTQYF
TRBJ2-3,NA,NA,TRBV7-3,TGTGCCAGCAGCTTAAACGGGCAGCAAGTAGCAGATACGCAGTATTTT,CASSLNGQQVADTQYF
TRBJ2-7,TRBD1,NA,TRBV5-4,TGTGCCAGCAGCTCACCCGGGACAGGCTCCTACGAGCAGTACTTC,CASSSPGTGSYEQYF
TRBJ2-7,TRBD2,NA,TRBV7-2,TGTGCCAGCAGCTTAGGCTCTAGCGGGAGGGACGAGCAGTACTTC,CASSLGSSGRDEQYF
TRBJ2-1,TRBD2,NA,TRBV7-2,TGTGCCAGCAGCTTTAGGACTAGCGGGAGGGGTCGGTTCTTC,CASSFRTSGRGRFF
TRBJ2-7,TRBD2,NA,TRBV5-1,TGCGCCAGCAGCCCCCGGACTAGCGGGGGCTCCTACGAGCAGTACTTC,CASSPRTSGGSYEQYF
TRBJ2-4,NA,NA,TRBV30,TGTGCCTGGAGTGTCCCCAGCCTAGCCAAAAACATTCAGTACTTC,CAWSVPSLAKNIQYF
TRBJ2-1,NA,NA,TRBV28,TGTGCCAGCAGGGAGGGCGGGGCGGATTTATACAATGAGCAGTTCTTC,CASREGGADLYNEQFF
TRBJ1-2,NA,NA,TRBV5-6,TGTGCCAGCAGCTTGGCGGCGCCCAGAGGCTTTAACTATGGCTACACCTTC,CASSLAAPRGFNYGYTF
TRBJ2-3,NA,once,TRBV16,TGTGCCAGCAGCCATTTTAGTATTCGGCCATCTAGCACAGATACGCAGTATTTT,CASSHFSIRPSSTDTQYF
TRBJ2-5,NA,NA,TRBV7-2,TGTGCCAGCAGCCGGAAAAGCCAAGAGACCCAGTACTTC,CASSRKSQETQYF
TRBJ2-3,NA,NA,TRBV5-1,TGCGCCAGCAGCCCAAGCCCGGGGGTACCCACAGATACGCAGTATTTT,CASSPSPGVPTDTQYF
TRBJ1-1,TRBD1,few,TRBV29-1,TGCAGCGTTGAGGACAGGGGGACTGAAGCTTTCTTT,CSVEDRGTEAFF
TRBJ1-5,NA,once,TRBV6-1,TGTGCCAGCAGGACGGTTTATAGCAATCAGCCCCAGCATTTT,CASRTVYSNQPQHF
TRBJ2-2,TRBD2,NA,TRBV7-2,TGTGCCAGCAGCTTAATTTGGTCTAGCGGGATTCGTGGCACCGGGGAGCTGTTTTTT,CASSLIWSSGIRGTGELFF
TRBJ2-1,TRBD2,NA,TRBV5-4,TGTGCCAGCATTCCCAGGGCTAGCGGGAGAGGGTCCTACAATGAGCAGTTCTTC,CASIPRASGRGSYNEQFF
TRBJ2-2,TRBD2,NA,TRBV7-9,TGTGCCAGCAGCGTAGCGGGAGGGCCCGGGGAGCTGTTTTTT,CASSVAGGPGELFF
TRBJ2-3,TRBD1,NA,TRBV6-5,TGTGCCAGCAGTTACCCACAGGGGACGCAGTATTTT,CASSYPQGTQYF
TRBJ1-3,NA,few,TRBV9,TGTGCCAGCAGCGTATCAGGGACTGGAAACACCATATATTTT,CASSVSGTGNTIYF
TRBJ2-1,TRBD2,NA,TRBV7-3,TGTGCCAGCAGCTTAGGGACTAGCGGGTCCAATGAGCAGTTCTTC,CASSLGTSGSNEQFF
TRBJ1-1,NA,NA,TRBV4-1,TGCGCCAGCAGCCAAGGGAGGCAGTATTTCCCTGAAGCTTTCTTT,CASSQGRQYFPEAFF
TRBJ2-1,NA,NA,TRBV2,TGTGCCAGCAGTGAAGCGACTGGCAATGAGCAGTTCTTC,CASSEATGNEQFF
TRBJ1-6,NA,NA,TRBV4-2,TGTGCCAGCAGCCAAGAGGGACGGGAGAATTCACCCCTCCACTTT,CASSQEGRENSPLHF
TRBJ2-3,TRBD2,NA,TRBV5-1,TGCGCCAGCAGCTTGGCGGCTAGCGGTGGGGATACGCAGTATTTT,CASSLAASGGDTQYF
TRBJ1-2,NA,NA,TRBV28,TGTGCCAGCAGTCCACCCCAGAAATCTAACTATGGCTACACCTTC,CASSPPQKSNYGYTF
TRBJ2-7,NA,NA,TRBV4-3,TGCGCCAGCAGCCATACGACCGCGGGCGGGACCTACGAGCAGTACTTC,CASSHTTAGGTYEQYF
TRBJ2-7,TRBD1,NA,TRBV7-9,TGTGCCAGCAGCTTACAATCGACAGGGGACTACGAGCAGTACTTC,CASSLQSTGDYEQYF
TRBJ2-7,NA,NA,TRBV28,TGTGCCAGCAGTTTGGGGCAGAGTTCCTACGAGCAGTACTTC,CASSLGQSSYEQYF
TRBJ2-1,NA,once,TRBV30,TGTGCGGGAACTAGGACCAGTTGGGACAATGAGCAGTTCTTC,CAGTRTSWDNEQFF
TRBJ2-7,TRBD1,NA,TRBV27,TGTGCCAGCAGTCAAAGACAGGGGAGCCAATACGAGCAGTACTTC,CASSQRQGSQYEQYF